Below are 23 T cell receptor beta chains sequenced from a single sample in a study of early T cells in non-severe SARS-CoV-2 infection. One entry per CDR3 protein, called by TCRdb with MiXCR from the 5' RACE reads. The sample carries around 60,000 distinct CDR3 sequences, under 15% recorded once. Material: whole blood. Receptors were obtained from an adult who was a healthcare worker with PCR-confirmed SARS-CoV-2 infection or an uninfected control (not recorded which).

Only a few counts were recorded for this clonotype. The rearrangement links TRBV25-1 to TRBJ2-2, with D uncertain. This CDR3 has 14 amino acids. Per the germline V gene, CDR1 is MGHDK and CDR2 is SYGVNS. The V end was cut by 3 bases, the J end by 2 bases, with 7 bases between. The CDR3 coding sequence is TGTGCCAGCAGTGAGGTCGGAAACACCGGGGAGCTGTTTTTT. It is translated as CASSEVGNTGELFF.

This rearrangement joins TRBV7-8 to TRBJ2-1; D may be TRBD2 (5 bases). CDR1 is SGHVS and CDR2 is FQNEAQ in the germline V gene. This CDR3 region has 16 residues. Trimming left V 7 bases short and J 0 bases short, with 16 bases between. Written as DNA, the CDR3 is TGTGCCAGCAACCAAGAGGCAGACTACTCCTACAATGAGCAGTTCTTC. It translates to CASNQEADYSYNEQFF.

This clonotype was detected ten times or more. The J gene is TRBJ2-1, the V gene TRBV6-2 or TRBV6-3, with a weak D call TRBD1 (8 bases). CDR3 length equals 19 residues. Germline CDR1 is MNHEY and CDR2 is SVGEGT. Trimming removed 5 bases at V and 1 base at J, with 24 bases between. CDR3 sequence: CASSMDRAGKRGSYNEQFF. Written as DNA, the CDR3 is TGTGCCAGCAGTATGGACAGGGCCGGGAAGCGGGGATCCTACAATGAGCAGTTCTTC.

As DNA, the CDR3 is TGTGCCAGTAGTATCGGGACAGTACCCACTTTGAACACTGAAGCTTTCTTT. Its protein is CASSIGTVPTLNTEAFF. The chain recombines TRBV19 with TRBJ1-1, with 7 bases identical to TRBD1. This CDR3 contains 17 residues. J gave up 0 bases and V 3 bases, and 10 bases lay outside the gene matches. Germline V gene lookup returns CDR1 LNHDA and CDR2 SQIVND (reference sequence).

This clonotype was counted at least ten times. The chain uses TRBV7-9 and TRBJ2-1, with TRBD1 identical over 7 bases. Trimming removed 8 bases from V and 2 bases from J; junction bases left unmatched: 3. CDR3 length equals 13 residues. The germline V gene encodes CDR1 SEHNR and CDR2 FQNEAQ (reference sequence). The CDR3 loop is CASLQGTYNEQFF. The CDR3, as DNA: TGTGCCAGCTTACAGGGGACCTACAATGAGCAGTTCTTC.

The sample holds a few counts of this clonotype. V is TRBV10-3 and J is TRBJ2-7, with TRBD1 as a possible D gene (5 bases). The CDR3 is 12 amino acids. CDR1 and CDR2 (germline): ENHRY, SYGVKD. V lost 6 bases and J 2 bases, leaving 8 bases between the germline ends. As DNA, the CDR3 is TGTGCCATCAGGGACATACCCTACGAGCAGTACTTC. It yields the protein CAIRDIPYEQYF.

This clonotype was observed at least ten times. The rearrangement links TRBV25-1 to TRBJ1-1, with 8 positions matching TRBD1. Per germline, CDR1 MGHDK and CDR2 SYGVNS. Trimming took 3 bases from V and 6 from J; bases not matched to a gene: 6. The length of the CDR3 is 14 residues. This chain's CDR3 is CASSDRQGWAEAFF. For the CDR3, the DNA is TGTGCCAGCAGTGACCGACAGGGGTGGGCTGAAGCTTTCTTT. Complete variable domain (other parts from reference TRBV25-1 and TRBJ1-1): EADIYQTPRYLVIGTGKKITLECSQTMGHDKMYWYQQDPGMELHLIHYSYGVNSTEKGDLSSESTVSRIRTEHFPLTLESARPSHTSQYLCASSDRQGWAEAFFGQGTRLTVV.

The chain employs TRBV10-2 and TRBJ2-1; possibly TRBD2 for D (7 bases). This CDR3 has 15 residues. The germline V gene encodes CDR1 WSHSY and CDR2 SAAADI. V gave up 7 bases and J gave up 0 bases, with 13 bases separating them. The CDR3 coding sequence is TGCGCCAGCATGCGGGGGCCCAGCTCCTACAATGAGCAGTTCTTC. Amino acids: CASMRGPSSYNEQFF.

This clonotype appeared many times. This CDR3 is CASSWGLGQETQYF. For the CDR3, the DNA is TGTGCCAGCAGCTGGGGGTTAGGCCAAGAGACCCAGTACTTC. The chain recombines TRBV6-5 with TRBJ2-5; D is possibly TRBD1 or TRBD2 (5 bases each). Deletions cut 6 bases from V and 1 base from J, with 12 bases between. This CDR3 region has 14 residues. CDR1 MNHEY and CDR2 SVGAGI come from the germline V gene.

The chain recombines TRBV30 with TRBJ1-6, with 9 bases fitting TRBD1. The CDR3 runs to 14 residues. V trimming: 2 bases; J trimming: 11 bases; junction bases outside the gene matches: 7. CDR1 GTSNPN and CDR2 SVGIG come from the germline V gene (reference sequence). CDR3 in amino acids: CAWSPGQGIPPLHF. The CDR3, as DNA: TGTGCCTGGAGTCCGGGACAGGGTATTCCACCCCTCCACTTT. Together with reference TRBV30 and TRBJ1-6, the CDR3 gives the full variable domain: SQTIHQWPATLVQPVGSPLSLECTVEGTSNPNLYWYRQAAGRGLQLLFYSVGIGQISSEVPQNLSASRPQDRQFILSSKKLLLSDSGFYLCAWSPGQGIPPLHFGNGTRLTVT.

In its sample, this clonotype was seen many times. The V call is TRBV12-3 or TRBV12-4, the J call TRBJ1-1, with a tentative D call TRBD1 (5 bases). The CDR3 contains 15 residues. V lost 7 bases and J 0 bases, leaving 15 bases between the germline ends. CDR3 in amino acids: CASNLGAPLNTEAFF. CDR3 DNA: TGTGCCAGCAACCTCGGGGCCCCCCTGAACACTGAAGCTTTCTTT.

This chain links TRBV9 with TRBJ1-1; D is unresolved. CDR1 and CDR2 from the germline V gene are SGDLS and YYNGEE. CDR3 length: 13 amino acids. V was trimmed by 2 bases and J by 6 bases, leaving 11 bases between them. CDR3 in amino acids: CASSVTGPSEAFF. As DNA, the CDR3 is TGTGCCAGCAGCGTTACGGGTCCCTCTGAAGCTTTCTTT.

This clonotype was observed at least ten times. The chain links TRBV5-1 to TRBJ2-3, with D possibly matching TRBD2 (6 bases). The CDR3 runs 14 residues. In germline, CDR1 is SGHRS, CDR2 YFSETQ. Trimming removed 4 bases from V and 6 bases from J, with 15 bases in between. CDR3 bases: TGCGCCAGCAGCGGGCGGGATGGCGGGGATACGCAGTATTTT. It encodes CASSGRDGGDTQYF.

In this sample, this clonotype turned up a few times. This chain joins TRBV2 and TRBJ2-4; D might be TRBD1 or TRBD2, each matching 5 bases. The CDR3 is made up of 12 amino acids. The germline V gene encodes CDR1 SNHLY and CDR2 FYNNEI. Trimming removed 7 bases at V and 7 bases at J, with 11 bases between. CDR3 coding DNA: TGTGCCAGCACCGGGACGCTCAACATTCAGTACTTC. It codes for CASTGTLNIQYF.

This sequence joins TRBV6-5 and TRBJ2-7, with D unclear. CDR3 length: 14 residues. Germline loops: CDR1 MNHEY, CDR2 SVGAGI. V was trimmed by 3 bases and J by 3 bases, leaving 12 bases between them. CDR3 residues: CASSYRQAVYEQYF. CDR3 sequence (DNA): TGTGCCAGCAGTTATCGGCAGGCAGTCTACGAGCAGTACTTC.

This clonotype was counted a few times. This chain uses TRBV7-6 with TRBJ2-5; tentatively, D is TRBD2 (6 bases). Germline V gene data show CDR1 as SGHVS and CDR2 as FNYEAQ. This CDR3 comprises 15 residues. Trimming took 2 bases from V and 5 from J, leaving 15 bases between them. The CDR3 protein is CASSLNSPAGETQYF. CDR3 coding DNA: TGTGCCAGCAGCTTAAACTCGCCCGCGGGGGAGACCCAGTACTTC.

V gene TRBV5-4 combines with J gene TRBJ2-3, with 11 bases aligning to TRBD2. The V gene end was trimmed by 3 bases and the J gene end by 6 bases; junction bases not matched to a gene: 9. CDR3 length: 16 residues. Germline lookup yields CDR1 SGHNT and CDR2 YYREEE (reference sequence). The CDR3 reads CASSSRLAGTIDTQYF. The CDR3 DNA is TGTGCCAGCAGCTCCAGACTAGCGGGGACCATTGATACGCAGTATTTT.

By share, this clonotype counts as medium-sized. CDR3 sequence: CSVDTEKRYGYTF. The CDR3 DNA reads TGCAGCGTTGATACCGAAAAGCGCTATGGCTACACCTTC. The chain uses TRBV29-1 and TRBJ1-2; no reliable D call. Germline CDR1 and CDR2: SQVTM and ANQGSEA. V was shortened by 3 bases and J by 4 bases, with 12 bases between the two germline ends. The CDR3 spans 13 residues.

This clonotype was recorded a few times. The chain employs TRBV29-1 and TRBJ2-5; D unclear. Trimming left V 8 bases short and J 5 bases short, with 9 bases between. This CDR3 spans 10 amino acids. The germline V gene has CDR1 SQVTM and CDR2 ANQGSEA. CDR3: CSISKETQYF. CDR3 coding DNA: TGCAGCATCAGTAAGGAGACCCAGTACTTC. Combining the CDR3 with reference TRBV29-1 and TRBJ2-5 gives the whole variable domain SAVISQKPSRDICQRGTSLTIQCQVDSQVTMMFWYRQQPGQSLTLIATANQGSEATYESGFVIDKFPISRPNLTFSTLTVSNMSPEDSSIYLCSISKETQYFGPGTRLLVL.

A few counts support this clonotype. The chain recombines TRBV9 with TRBJ2-4; D possibly corresponds to TRBD2 (6 bases). This CDR3 is 14 amino acids long. V lost 3 bases to trimming and J lost 6 bases, with 13 bases between them. The germline V gene encodes CDR1 SGDLS and CDR2 YYNGEE. The CDR3 reads CASSGTNRGNIQYF. The CDR3 region has the DNA TGTGCCAGCAGCGGGACTAACCGGGGAAACATTCAGTACTTC. Variable domain in full (rest from reference TRBV9 and TRBJ2-4): DSGVTQTPKHLITATGQRVTLRCSPRSGDLSVYWYQQSLDQGLQFLIQYYNGEERAKGNILERFSAQQFPDLHSELNLSSLELGDSALYFCASSGTNRGNIQYFGAGTRLSVL.

This clonotype was seen ten or more times. The chain links TRBV6-6 to TRBJ1-1, with TRBD1 identical over 7 bases. Germline CDR1 and CDR2: MNHNY and SVGAGI (reference sequence). V lost 2 bases to trimming and J lost 4 bases; unmatched junction nucleotides: 10. This CDR3 is 16 amino acids long. CDR3 DNA sequence: TGTGCCAGCAGTTACGCCGTTGGCAGGGGGAGCACTGAAGCTTTCTTT. It yields the protein CASSYAVGRGSTEAFF.

This clonotype showed up many times. The chain has TRBV7-9 and TRBJ2-1; unclear D gene. This CDR3 region has 12 residues. Looked up from germline, CDR1 is SEHNR and CDR2 is FQNEAQ (reference sequence). V shed 1 base and J shed 7 bases, with 5 bases lying between them. CDR3 amino acids: CASSLVENEQFF. The CDR3 bases are TGTGCCAGCAGCTTAGTGGAGAATGAGCAGTTCTTC.

The gene calls are TRBV21-1 and TRBJ2-6; the D call TRBD1 from the table was never checked on the DNA. TRBV21-1 represents a pseudogene. CDR3 length: 16 residues. CDR3 protein: CASDEDRICGANVLTF. The DNA of the CDR3 is TGTGCCAGCGATGAGGACAGGATCTGTGGGGCCAACGTCCTGACTTTC.